This T cell receptor (beta chain) was profiled in a study of T cells in Graves' hyperthyroidism and ophthalmopathy. This clonotype occurred a few times. Using RNA transcripts as the source, TCR beta CDR3 regions were amplified. The TCR CDR3 first-round RT-PCR relied on the HTBI primer set. TCRdb re-derived calls from the multiplex PCR reads in MiXCR, one entry per CDR3 protein. This table holds about 640,000 distinct CDR3 sequences, around 20% found once. The specimen sequenced was blood. The origin of this receptor is a man aged 30 to 39 with Graves' ophthalmopathy.

The CDR3 spells CSASARLTGGLSREQYF. The CDR3 DNA is TGCAGTGCTAGTGCCCGATTGACGGGAGGTCTGTCGCGAGAGCAGTACTTC. This sequence joins TRBV20-1 and TRBJ2-7; 7 bases map to TRBD2. CDR3 length equals 17 residues. The junction had 21 bases not matched to a gene; V was cut back by 3 bases and J by 7 bases. CDR1 DFQATT and CDR2 SNEGSKA come from the germline V gene (reference sequence).